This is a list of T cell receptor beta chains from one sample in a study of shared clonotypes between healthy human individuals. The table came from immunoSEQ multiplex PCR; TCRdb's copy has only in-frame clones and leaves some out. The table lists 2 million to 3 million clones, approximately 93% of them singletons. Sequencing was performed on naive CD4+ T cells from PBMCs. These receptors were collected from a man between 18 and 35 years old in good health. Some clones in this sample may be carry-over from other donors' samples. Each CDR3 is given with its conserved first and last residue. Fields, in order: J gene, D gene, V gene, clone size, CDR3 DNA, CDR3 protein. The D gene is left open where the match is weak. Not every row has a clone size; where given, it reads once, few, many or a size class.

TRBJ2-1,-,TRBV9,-,TGTGCCAGCAGCGTAGCTGGGCGGAGCAATGAGCAGTTCTTC,CASSVAGRSNEQFF
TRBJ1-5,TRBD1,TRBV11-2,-,TGTGCCAGCAGCCTGACAGGGGTGGAACAGCCCCAGCATTTT,CASSLTGVEQPQHF
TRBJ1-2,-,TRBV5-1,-,TGCGCCAGCAGCTTGGAACCCAAGACGGTTCAGGGGAAAAACTATGGCTACACCTTC,CASSLEPKTVQGKNYGYTF
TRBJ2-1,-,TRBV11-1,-,TGTGCCAGCAGCCCCCAGCAGCAACTCAATGAGCAGTTCTTC,CASSPQQQLNEQFF
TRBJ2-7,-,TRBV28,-,TGTGCCAGCAGTTTAGGACCGCCTCTAGGCGAGCAGTACTTC,CASSLGPPLGEQYF
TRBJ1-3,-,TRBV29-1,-,TGCAGCGTTGAAGCCCAATTTGGAAACACCATATATTTT,CSVEAQFGNTIYF
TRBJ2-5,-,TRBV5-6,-,TGTGCCAGCATACGAACCAGGGGAGTAGTTGGGGAGACCCAGTACTTC,CASIRTRGVVGETQYF
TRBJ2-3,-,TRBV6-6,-,TGTGCCAGCACGCAAGCGGGAAGGGGGACAGATACGCAGTATTTT,CASTQAGRGTDTQYF
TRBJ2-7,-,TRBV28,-,TGTGCCAGCAGTAGGCCCGGCGTCCCCCACGAGCAGTACTTC,CASSRPGVPHEQYF
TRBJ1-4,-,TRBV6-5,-,TGTGCCAGCAGCCAAAGCGAAAAACTGTTTTTT,CASSQSEKLFF
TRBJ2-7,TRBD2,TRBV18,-,TGTGCCAGCTCGCCGGGACTAGACTACGAGCAGTACTTC,CASSPGLDYEQYF
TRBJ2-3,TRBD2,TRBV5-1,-,TGCGCCAGCAGCTTGGGTGTCCGGACTAGCGGGGTGTCTCCTAGCACAGATACGCAGTATTTT,CASSLGVRTSGVSPSTDTQYF
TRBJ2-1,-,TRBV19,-,TGTGCCAGTAGTATCCCCGGGGAGTACAATGAGCAGTTCTTC,CASSIPGEYNEQFF
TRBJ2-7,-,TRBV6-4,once,TGTGCCAGCAATGGTACGTCGGAGCAGTACTTC,CASNGTSEQYF
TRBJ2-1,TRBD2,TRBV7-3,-,TGTGCCAGCAGCCCGGGACTAGCGGGGCGCAATGAGCAGTTCTTC,CASSPGLAGRNEQFF
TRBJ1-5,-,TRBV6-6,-,TGTGCCAGCAGTTCCCGGGACCGGGAGCCCCAGCCCCAGCATTTT,CASSSRDREPQPQHF
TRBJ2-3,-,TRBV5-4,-,TGTGCCAGCAGCTTGGAGTTTAGGGGGAGCGGCGATACGCAGTATTTT,CASSLEFRGSGDTQYF
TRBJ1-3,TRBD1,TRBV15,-,TGTGCCACCAGGGACAGGGAAGCTCCTGGAAACACCATATATTTT,CATRDREAPGNTIYF
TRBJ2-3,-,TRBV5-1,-,TGCGCCAGCAGCTCGCAACAGGAGGATACGCAGTATTTT,CASSSQQEDTQYF
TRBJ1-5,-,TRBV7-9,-,TGTGCCAGCAGCTTAGCGCTCGACCGGGGTAGGGGTTATCAGCCCCAGCATTTT,CASSLALDRGRGYQPQHF
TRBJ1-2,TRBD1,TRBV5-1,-,TGCGCCAGCACCCGGGACAGGGCTAACTATGGCTACACCTTC,CASTRDRANYGYTF
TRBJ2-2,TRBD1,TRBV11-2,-,TGTGCCAGCAGGCCGAACAGGGGGCGAAGGACCGGGGAGCTGTTTTTT,CASRPNRGRRTGELFF
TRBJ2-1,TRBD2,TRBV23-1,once,TGCGCCAGCAGTCAATTCTGGCTAGCGGTAAGTTACAATGAGCAGTTCTTC,CASSQFWLAVSYNEQFF
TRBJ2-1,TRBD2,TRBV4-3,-,TGCGCCAGCAGCCAGGCTACTAGCGGGCGGGGTTATGAGCAGTTCTTC,CASSQATSGRGYEQFF
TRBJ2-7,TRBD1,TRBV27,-,TGTGCCAGCAGTCTCCTACCACAGGGGGCGGATTACGAGCAGTACTTC,CASSLLPQGADYEQYF
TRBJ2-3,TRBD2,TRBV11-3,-,TGTGCCAGCAGCTTTGGGGGAGGGCCTACAGATACGCAGTATTTT,CASSFGGGPTDTQYF
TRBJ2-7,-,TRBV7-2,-,TGTGCCAGCAGCCCGAGGCTCTACGAGCAGTACTTC,CASSPRLYEQYF
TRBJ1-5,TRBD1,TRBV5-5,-,TGTGCCAGCAGCCCCTGGACAGGGACAGATCAGCCCCAGCATTTT,CASSPWTGTDQPQHF
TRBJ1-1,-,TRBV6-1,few,TGTGCCAGCAGGGACATGGGGGGAGGAACTGAAGCTTTCTTT,CASRDMGGGTEAFF
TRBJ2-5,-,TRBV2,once,TGTGCCAGCAGTCGGAACGGGGCGGAGACCCAGTACTTC,CASSRNGAETQYF
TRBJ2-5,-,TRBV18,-,TGTGCCAGCTCACCGGGACAAAAAGAGACCCAGTACTTC,CASSPGQKETQYF
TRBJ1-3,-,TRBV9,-,TGTGCCAGCGGCGGAAACACCATATATTTT,CASGGNTIYF
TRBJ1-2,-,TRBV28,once,TGTGCCAGCACCGCGGGGGTGGGGGCCCGGGGCTACACCTTC,CASTAGVGARGYTF
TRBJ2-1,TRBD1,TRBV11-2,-,TGTGCCAGCAGCTTGGGACAGGGGGCGAATGAGCAGTTCTTC,CASSLGQGANEQFF
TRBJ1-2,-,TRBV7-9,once,TGTGCCAGCAGCCTCCCCTACTATGGCTACACCTTC,CASSLPYYGYTF
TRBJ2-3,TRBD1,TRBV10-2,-,TGCGCCAGCAGGGACAGGGGGACAACAGATACGCAGTATTTT,CASRDRGTTDTQYF
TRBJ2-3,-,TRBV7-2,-,TGTGCCAGCAGCTTGACAAGCAGCACAGATACGCAGTATTTT,CASSLTSSTDTQYF
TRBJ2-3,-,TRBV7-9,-,TGTGCCAGCGTACGCGGGGCGACAGATACGCAGTATTTT,CASVRGATDTQYF
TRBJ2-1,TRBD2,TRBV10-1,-,TGCGCCAGCAGTGAGAACTTTGGGAGGGCCATTGATGAGCAGTTCTTC,CASSENFGRAIDEQFF
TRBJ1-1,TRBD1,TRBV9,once,TGTGCCAGCAGCGTAGCAGGGGGGAACACTGAAGCTTTCTTT,CASSVAGGNTEAFF
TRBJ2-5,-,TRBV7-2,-,TGTGCCAGCAGCCCTATCGGGGTCGAAGAGACCCAGTACTTC,CASSPIGVEETQYF
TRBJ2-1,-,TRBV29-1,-,TGCAGCGTTGACGGCCTTCGGAATGAGCAGTTCTTC,CSVDGLRNEQFF
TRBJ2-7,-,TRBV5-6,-,TGTGCCAGCAGCTTGGGGCAGGGGCCTAGCTACGAGCAGTACTTC,CASSLGQGPSYEQYF
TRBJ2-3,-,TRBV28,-,TGTGCCAGCAGTCGTAGCGGAAGCACAGATACGCAGTATTTT,CASSRSGSTDTQYF